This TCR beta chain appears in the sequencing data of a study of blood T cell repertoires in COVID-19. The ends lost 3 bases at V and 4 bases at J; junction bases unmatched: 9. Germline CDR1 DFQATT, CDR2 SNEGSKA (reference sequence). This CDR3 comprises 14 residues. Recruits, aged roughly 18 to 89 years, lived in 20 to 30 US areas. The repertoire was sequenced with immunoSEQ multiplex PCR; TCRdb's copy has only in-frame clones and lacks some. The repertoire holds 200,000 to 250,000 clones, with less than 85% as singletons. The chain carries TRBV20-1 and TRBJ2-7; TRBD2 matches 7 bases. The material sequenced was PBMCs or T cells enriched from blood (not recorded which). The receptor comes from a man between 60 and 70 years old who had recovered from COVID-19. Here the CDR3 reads CSASEDGTKYEQYF. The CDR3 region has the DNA TGCAGTGCTAGTGAGGACGGGACTAAGTACGAGCAGTACTTC.